The 14 T cell receptor beta chains presented below share a single source sample, sequenced in a study of OX40 agonist ivuxolimab in advanced cancers. Sequencing was performed with immunoSEQ multiplex PCR; in TCRdb, only in-frame clones are kept and a portion is missing. The sample holds 15,000 to 20,000 clones, 85% to 90% seen once. The material was CD4+ or CD8+ T cells sorted from blood, obtained in a trial of the OX40 agonist ivuxolimab. The origin of the receptors is an adult with an advanced solid tumor such as melanoma, head and neck, liver or kidney cancer.

Note on this clone: This specimen includes other DNA sequences encoding the same CDR3. The chain uses TRBV29-1 and TRBJ1-1; D perhaps matches TRBD1 (5 bases). Germline-derived CDR1 and CDR2 are SQVTM and ANQGSEA. The CDR3 is 13 residues long. Deletions cut 4 bases from V and 0 bases from J, with 9 bases between. The CDR3 DNA reads TGCAGCGTTGGGGCAGGGTTGAACACTGAAGCTTTCTTT. This gives the protein CSVGAGLNTEAFF.

The rearrangement links TRBV6-9 to TRBJ1-2; possibly TRBD1 for D (6 bases). V lost 4 bases and J 6 bases, leaving 15 bases between the germline ends. CDR3 length: 14 amino acids. From germline, CDR1 is MNHGY and CDR2 SVAAGI. CDR3 residues: CASSLQGGSDGYTF. CDR3 nucleotide sequence: TGTGCCAGCAGTTTACAGGGAGGATCGGATGGCTACACCTTC.

The chain uses TRBV28 and TRBJ2-7; 14 nucleotides match TRBD2. The CDR3 consists of 15 residues. Per germline, CDR1 MDHEN and CDR2 SYDVKM. With 6 bases clipped from V and 6 bases from J, the junction kept 7 bases outside the gene matches. The CDR3 here is CASSTGTSGSSEQYF. CDR3 nucleotide sequence: TGTGCCAGCAGCACCGGGACTAGCGGGAGCTCCGAGCAGTACTTC.

This clone ranks as medium-sized. The rearrangement links TRBV6-5 to TRBJ1-2; 7 bases map to TRBD1. With V trimmed by 4 bases and J by 4 bases, 9 bases remained unmatched. CDR1 and CDR2 from the germline V gene are MNHEY and SVGAGI. There are 15 residues in the CDR3. CDR3 in amino acids: CASSLKTGTIYGYTF. The CDR3 DNA is TGTGCCAGCAGTTTAAAGACAGGGACGATCTATGGCTACACCTTC.

The rearrangement joins TRBV5-6 to TRBJ1-1; TRBD1 matches 10 bases. Germline V CDR1 and CDR2: SGHDT, YYEEEE. The length of the CDR3 is 17 residues. V gave up 4 bases and J gave up 1 base; unmatched junction bases: 10. The CDR3 sequence is CASSPGTGDFSNTEAFF. CDR3 nucleotides: TGTGCCAGCAGCCCCGGGACAGGGGATTTCTCGAACACTGAAGCTTTCTTT. The whole variable domain, remainder taken from reference TRBV5-6 and TRBJ1-1, is DAGVTQSPTHLIKTRGQQVTLRCSPKSGHDTVSWYQQALGQGPQFIFQYYEEEERQRGNFPDRFSGHQFPNYSSELNVNALLLGDSALYLCASSPGTGDFSNTEAFFGQGTRLTVV.

J is TRBJ2-7 and V is TRBV5-6; D may match TRBD1 or TRBD2 (6 bases each). Germline V gene sequence: CDR1 SGHDT, CDR2 YYEEEE. The CDR3 sequence is 16 residues long. The ends were cut back, 0 bases at V and 3 bases at J, with 16 bases in the middle. CDR3 sequence reads: CASSLAGGREFYEQYF. In nucleotides, the CDR3 is TGTGCCAGCAGCTTGGCCGGGGGCCGTGAGTTCTACGAGCAGTACTTC.

The chain is built from TRBV7-9 and TRBJ2-7; D is undetermined. This CDR3 has 16 amino acids. Germline V CDR1 and CDR2: SEHNR, FQNEAQ (reference sequence). Between the trimmed V and J ends, which lost 5 bases and 0 bases, there was a span of 17 bases. The CDR3 region has the DNA TGTGCCAGCAGCGCGTCTCGGGCCACCATCTCCTACGAGCAGTACTTC. Protein: CASSASRATISYEQYF.

The rearrangement uses TRBV6-5 and TRBJ1-5, with D possibly being TRBD1 (6 bases). The CDR3 length is 15 residues. Germline CDR1 and CDR2: MNHEY and SVGAGI. Trimming took off 0 bases at V and 1 base at J, with 7 bases between the two ends. CDR3 sequence: CASSYSGASNQPQHF. The DNA for the CDR3 is TGTGCCAGCAGTTACTCGGGGGCAAGCAATCAGCCCCAGCATTTT.

The rearrangement joins TRBV4-1 to TRBJ2-7, with D uncertain. CDR1 and CDR2 from the germline V gene are MGHRA and YSYEKL. Between the trimmed V and J ends, which lost 0 bases and 7 bases, there was a span of 4 bases. CDR3 length equals 11 residues. CDR3 residues: CASSQEGEQYF. Written as DNA, the CDR3 is TGCGCCAGCAGCCAAGAAGGAGAGCAGTACTTC.

The rearrangement links TRBV7-9 to TRBJ2-2; 7 bases agree with TRBD2. V gave up 11 bases and J gave up 3 bases; unmatched junction bases: 3. The CDR3 length is 12 residues. CDR1 is SEHNR and CDR2 is FQNEAQ in the germline V gene (reference sequence). The CDR3 protein is CAGRGDTGELFF. The CDR3 DNA is TGTGCCGGTCGGGGGGACACCGGGGAGCTGTTTTTT.

V usage is TRBV5-4 and J usage is TRBJ2-2; D is tentatively TRBD1 or TRBD2 (5 bases each). This CDR3 comprises 16 residues. The ends were cut back, 0 bases at V and 6 bases at J, with 15 bases in the middle. Germline values: CDR1 SGHNT, CDR2 YYREEE (reference sequence). The CDR3 DNA follows: TGTGCCAGCAGCTTGGAAAGGGACGGCTACCCCGGGGAGCTGTTTTTT. Translating gives CASSLERDGYPGELFF.

The chain uses TRBV9 and TRBJ2-1; 10 bases match TRBD2. With 2 bases clipped from V and 3 bases from J, the junction kept 2 bases outside the gene matches. The germline V gene encodes CDR1 SGDLS and CDR2 YYNGEE. The CDR3 has 15 residues. Here the CDR3 DNA reads TGTGCCAGCAGCGTTTCTAGCGGGAGCTACAATGAGCAGTTCTTC. Protein product: CASSVSSGSYNEQFF.

This clone was observed a handful of times. J is TRBJ1-5 and V is TRBV27; D unclear. CDR1 MNHEY and CDR2 SMNVEV come from the germline V gene (reference sequence). V lost 0 bases to trimming and J lost 5 bases, with 5 bases between them. The CDR3 extends over 13 amino acids. This CDR3 reads CASSLSMDQPQHF. The CDR3 DNA reads TGTGCCAGCAGTTTATCGATGGATCAGCCCCAGCATTTT.

The rearrangement uses TRBV9 and TRBJ2-2; either TRBD1 or TRBD2 may fit D (6 bases each). The CDR3 runs to 15 residues. Per the germline V gene, CDR1 is SGDLS and CDR2 is YYNGEE. Deletions cut 4 bases from V and 3 bases from J, with 13 bases between. The DNA for the CDR3 is TGTGCCAGCAGCCCGACGGGGGCCTACACCGGGGAGCTGTTTTTT. This gives the protein CASSPTGAYTGELFF.